This T cell receptor beta chain originates from a study of cytomegalovirus exposure and HLA in healthy donors. Study as a whole: For the 300 to 450 genotyped donors, roughly 81% fell within the Caucasian-associated ancestry cluster.

This clone appeared a few times. Its cognate antigen is unknown. Use of 60 Vbeta and 13 Jbeta primers characterized the PCR. TCRdb's copy holds only in-frame clones and misses some; the assay was immunoSEQ multiplex PCR. The sample shows 150,000 to 200,000 clones, roughly 80% of them seen only once. Study-level results: Immune exposure data for these donors was limited to CMV serostatus. Sequencing probably produced one cluster of sequence variants that were highly shared.

Sampled while nominally healthy, donors likely had unrecorded immune exposures. The J segment lost 0 bases and the V segment lost 4 bases, leaving 5 bases of the junction unmatched. Per the germline V gene, CDR1 is ENHRY and CDR2 is SYGVKD. CDR3 size: 15 residues. Sequenced sample: PBMCs. The receptor's source is a male donor in good health and CMV-seronegative. The chain combines TRBV10-3 with TRBJ1-1, with 7 bases identical to TRBD1. The CDR3 spells CAISGQGTLNTEAFF. The CDR3 DNA sequence: TGTGCCATCAGTGGACAGGGCACCTTGAACACTGAAGCTTTCTTT.